One sample yielded the 28 T cell receptor beta chains listed below, sequenced in a study of shared clonotypes between healthy human individuals. Repertoires were generated with immunoSEQ multiplex PCR, while TCRdb's copy carries only in-frame clones and drops some. The sample includes 2.5 million or so clones, approximately 92% of them seen just once. The specimen was naive CD4+ T cells sorted from blood. Noted subset: CD45RA+ positively selected. The receptors come from a man aged 18 to 29 in good health.

The chain links TRBV5-1 to TRBJ1-1; D might be TRBD1 (5 bases). V lost 3 bases and J lost 3, with 12 bases in between. The V gene's germline CDR1 is SGHRS and CDR2 YFSETQ. The CDR3 spans 14 residues. CDR3: CASSSRGGYTEAFF. The DNA of the CDR3 is TGCGCCAGCAGCTCGCGGGGGGGTTACACTGAAGCTTTCTTT.

The J gene is TRBJ1-2, the V gene TRBV6-1; D remains unclear. Trimming shortened V by 7 bases and J by 5 bases, and 17 bases separated the two germline ends. Per the germline V gene, CDR1 is MNHNS and CDR2 is SASEGT. The CDR3 sequence is 14 residues long. This chain's CDR3 is CASKADRMAYGYTF. In nucleotides, the CDR3 is TGTGCCAGCAAAGCGGACCGGATGGCTTATGGCTACACCTTC.

The chain carries TRBV6-6 and TRBJ2-3, with 12 bases fitting TRBD2. The CDR3 covers 15 residues. The V and J ends lost 6 bases and 6 bases, in that order; junction bases with no gene match: 7. Germline V gives CDR1 MNHNY, CDR2 SVGAGI (reference sequence). Here the CDR3 reads CASRKTSGGRDTQYF. The CDR3 nucleotides read TGTGCCAGCAGAAAGACTAGCGGGGGAAGGGATACGCAGTATTTT.

The V gene is TRBV5-6, the J gene TRBJ2-1; 10 bases are shared with TRBD2. V was pared by 2 bases and J by 1 base, with 6 bases of the junction left unmatched. This CDR3 has 17 amino acids. The germline gives CDR1 SGHDT, CDR2 YYEEEE. In DNA, the CDR3 is TGTGCCAGCAGCTTTCTAGCGGGGGAGGGGTCCTACAATGAGCAGTTCTTC. Translating it yields CASSFLAGEGSYNEQFF. The complete variable domain, with remaining parts taken from reference TRBV5-6 and TRBJ2-1, reads DAGVTQSPTHLIKTRGQQVTLRCSPKSGHDTVSWYQQALGQGPQFIFQYYEEEERQRGNFPDRFSGHQFPNYSSELNVNALLLGDSALYLCASSFLAGEGSYNEQFFGPGTRLTVL.

This chain uses TRBV7-9 with TRBJ1-4; TRBD1 is a possible D gene (5 bases). Trimming took off 2 bases at V and 4 bases at J, with 11 bases between the two ends. Germline CDR1 and CDR2: SEHNR and FQNEAQ (reference sequence). The CDR3 sequence is 15 residues long. The CDR3 bases are TGTGCCAGCAGCTTATCCGACAGCAATAATGAAAAACTGTTTTTT. Translating gives CASSLSDSNNEKLFF.

This sequence joins TRBV10-3 and TRBJ2-7, with D possibly being TRBD1 (6 bases). The V gene's germline CDR1 is ENHRY and CDR2 SYGVKD. The CDR3 length is 11 residues. Trimming removed 8 bases at V and 4 bases at J, with 9 bases between. The CDR3 spells CAIGQQYEQYF. The CDR3 DNA reads as TGTGCCATCGGACAGCAATACGAGCAGTACTTC.

The genes are TRBV10-3 and TRBJ1-2; D call uncertain. The V end was cut by 4 bases, the J end by 5 bases, with 8 bases between. Germline lookup yields CDR1 ENHRY and CDR2 SYGVKD. CDR3 length equals 12 residues. CDR3 loop: CAISGQAYGYTF. In DNA, the CDR3 is TGTGCCATCAGTGGGCAGGCTTATGGCTACACCTTC.

The CDR3 spells CASSFGRGYLTGELFF. In DNA form, the CDR3 reads TGCGCCAGCAGCTTCGGGAGGGGCTACCTCACCGGGGAGCTGTTTTTT. The chain carries TRBV5-1 and TRBJ2-2; 8 nucleotides line up with TRBD2. The trim removed 2 bases at V and 4 bases at J, leaving 7 bases unmatched. The CDR3 loop spans 16 amino acids. Germline V gives CDR1 SGHRS, CDR2 YFSETQ. Full variable domain (remainder filled in from reference TRBV5-1 and TRBJ2-2): KAGVTQTPRYLIKTRGQQVTLSCSPISGHRSVSWYQQTPGQGLQFLFEYFSETQRNKGNFPGRFSGRQFSNSRSEMNVSTLELGDSALYLCASSFGRGYLTGELFFGEGSRLTVL.

The genes are TRBV2 and TRBJ1-5; D is unclear. The CDR3 is 12 residues long. Trimming stripped 8 bases from V and 7 bases from J, with 12 bases between. Germline CDR1 SNHLY, CDR2 FYNNEI. This CDR3 is CASETAGQPQHF. The CDR3 nucleotides are TGTGCCAGCGAGACGGCCGGCCAGCCCCAGCATTTT.

This rearrangement joins TRBV23-1 to TRBJ1-1; the match to TRBD1 covers 9 bases. TRBV23-1 is an ORF, with its function uncertain. With 3 bases clipped from V and 5 bases from J, the junction kept 7 bases outside the gene matches. There are 15 residues in the CDR3. As DNA, the CDR3 is TGCGCCAGCAGTCACGGCGGACAGGGGAGTACTGAAGCTTTCTTT. Its translation: CASSHGGQGSTEAFF.

CDR3 DNA: TGTGCCACCAGCAGGGATGACTGGAATGAGCAGTTCTTC. The encoded protein is CATSRDDWNEQFF. J is TRBJ2-1 and V is TRBV15; D gene uncertain. The CDR3 covers 13 residues. V shed 3 bases and J shed 7 bases, with 10 bases lying between them. The germline CDR1 and CDR2 sequences are LNHNV and YYDKDF (reference sequence).

V gene TRBV7-2 combines with J gene TRBJ1-4; a weak D match, TRBD1 (5 bases). Trimming took 4 bases from V and 4 from J, leaving 10 bases between them. Per the germline V gene, CDR1 is SGHTA and CDR2 is FQGNSA. The CDR3 consists of 14 residues. CDR3 sequence: CASSSQVINEKLFF. For the CDR3, the DNA is TGTGCCAGCAGCTCACAGGTCATTAATGAAAAACTGTTTTTT.

V is TRBV6-1 and J is TRBJ1-5; D is perhaps TRBD1 (5 bases). The CDR3 sequence is 15 residues long. V gave up 7 bases and J gave up 0 bases, with 13 bases separating them. Per the germline V gene, CDR1 is MNHNS and CDR2 is SASEGT. The CDR3 nucleotides read TGTGCCAGCACCCCGCAGGGTTATAGCAATCAGCCCCAGCATTTT. This translates into CASTPQGYSNQPQHF.

This clone came up a few times. The V call is TRBV2, the J call TRBJ1-1; TRBD1 aligns across 7 bases. V gave up 7 bases and J gave up 5 bases; unmatched junction bases: 10. The V gene's germline CDR1 is SNHLY and CDR2 FYNNEI. CDR3 length: 14 amino acids. The CDR3 here is CASNRQGEKTEAFF. CDR3 DNA: TGTGCCAGCAACCGACAGGGAGAAAAAACTGAAGCTTTCTTT.

The CDR3 DNA sequence: TGCGCCAGCAGCGAAGTGGGGGCTTCGGTCGGGGCCAACGTCCTGACTTTC. As protein: CASSEVGASVGANVLTF. The V and J genes are TRBV5-1 and TRBJ2-6; possible D gene TRBD1, 6 bases. The V gene lost 4 bases and the J gene lost 4 bases, with 18 bases spanning the gap. This CDR3 spans 17 amino acids. Germline lookup yields CDR1 SGHRS and CDR2 YFSETQ. Supplemented by reference TRBV5-1 and TRBJ2-6, the full variable domain reads KAGVTQTPRYLIKTRGQQVTLSCSPISGHRSVSWYQQTPGQGLQFLFEYFSETQRNKGNFPGRFSGRQFSNSRSEMNVSTLELGDSALYLCASSEVGASVGANVLTFGAGSRLTVL.

This chain links TRBV5-1 with TRBJ2-7; no definite D call. CDR1 and CDR2 (germline): SGHRS, YFSETQ. Trimming shortened V by 5 bases and J by 3 bases, and 12 bases separated the two germline ends. The CDR3 is 13 amino acids. In nucleotides, the CDR3 is TGCGCCAGCAGGGCGTCGTCGGGCTACGAGCAGTACTTC. It yields the protein CASRASSGYEQYF.

The V gene is TRBV28, the J gene TRBJ2-2; tentatively, D is TRBD1 (5 bases). CDR3 size: 12 residues. Trimming removed 4 bases at V and 6 bases at J, with 6 bases between. CDR1 and CDR2 from the germline V gene are MDHEN and SYDVKM. The CDR3 DNA is TGTGCCAGCAGTTCGACAGCCGGGGAGCTGTTTTTT. This encodes CASSSTAGELFF.

The count of this clone is one. The chain carries TRBV19 and TRBJ1-5, with TRBD1 identical over 7 bases. Germline-derived CDR1 and CDR2 are LNHDA and SQIVND (reference sequence). The CDR3 spans 15 residues. The trim removed 6 bases at V and 4 bases at J, leaving 9 bases unmatched. CDR3 DNA: TGTGCCAGTAGAACCCTGGGACAGATAAATCAGCCCCAGCATTTT. It encodes CASRTLGQINQPQHF.

In regard to this clone: This same CDR3 is encoded by further DNA sequences in the sample. J is TRBJ2-3 and V is TRBV2; D gene unclear. V was shortened by 7 bases and J by 5 bases, with 7 bases between the two germline ends. The CDR3 spans 11 residues. Germline V CDR1 and CDR2: SNHLY, FYNNEI. CDR3 DNA: TGTGCCAGCACCGGTGTAGATACGCAGTATTTT. This gives the protein CASTGVDTQYF.

The chain joins TRBV18 to TRBJ2-5, with no clear D. With 3 bases removed from V and 1 base from J, the gap between germline ends came to 9 bases. The CDR3 spans 14 residues. Germline loops: CDR1 KGHSH, CDR2 LQKENI. CDR3: CASSPSSIQETQYF. CDR3 nucleotides: TGTGCCAGCTCACCCTCGTCTATCCAAGAGACCCAGTACTTC.

The chain combines TRBV9 with TRBJ1-2; 7 nucleotides match TRBD1. CDR1 SGDLS and CDR2 YYNGEE come from the germline V gene. The CDR3 totals 14 residues. Trimming took 3 bases from V and 8 from J; bases not matched to a gene: 10. The CDR3 sequence is CASSAAGGTQGYTF. CDR3 nucleotides: TGTGCCAGCAGCGCCGCAGGGGGAACACAGGGCTACACCTTC.

Notes on this clone: This sample also contains other DNA sequences that code for the same CDR3. The genes are TRBV5-1 and TRBJ1-4; perhaps TRBD1 as D (5 bases). This CDR3 comprises 14 residues. CDR1 is SGHRS and CDR2 is YFSETQ in the germline V gene. Trimming left V 2 bases short and J 3 bases short, with 8 bases between. The DNA of the CDR3 is TGCGCCAGCAGCTTTGGGGGGGCTAATGAAAAACTGTTTTTT. Translated: CASSFGGANEKLFF. The whole variable domain, filled in from reference TRBV5-1 and TRBJ1-4, reads KAGVTQTPRYLIKTRGQQVTLSCSPISGHRSVSWYQQTPGQGLQFLFEYFSETQRNKGNFPGRFSGRQFSNSRSEMNVSTLELGDSALYLCASSFGGANEKLFFGSGTQLSVL.

The rearrangement links TRBV6-1 to TRBJ1-6; D gene unclear. Trimming took 3 bases from V and 1 from J, leaving 10 bases between them. The CDR3 has 16 residues. The V gene's germline CDR1 is MNHNS and CDR2 SASEGT. The CDR3 bases are TGTGCCAGCAGTGAGATGGTGGGATCCTATAATTCACCCCTCCACTTT. Its protein product is CASSEMVGSYNSPLHF.

For this clone: Other DNA sequences from this sample encode an identical CDR3 as well. V usage is TRBV6-5 and J usage is TRBJ2-7, with D maybe TRBD1 (6 bases). Trimming removed 4 bases from V and 3 bases from J, with 10 bases in between. The CDR3 runs to 13 residues. Germline CDR1 and CDR2: MNHEY and SVGAGI. The CDR3 sequence is CASSLGHLYEQYF. The CDR3 region has the DNA TGTGCCAGCAGTTTGGGACATCTCTACGAGCAGTACTTC.

The chain recombines TRBV5-1 with TRBJ2-5, with 9 bases lining up with TRBD2. The germline gives CDR1 SGHRS, CDR2 YFSETQ. The CDR3 contains 16 residues. After removal of 6 bases from V and 4 bases from J, the junction contained 13 bases not matched to a gene. The CDR3 loop reads CASTPGASGVIETQYF. The CDR3 DNA reads as TGCGCCAGCACCCCGGGGGCTAGCGGGGTGATAGAGACCCAGTACTTC.

V gene TRBV25-1 combines with J gene TRBJ1-2; 12 bases align to TRBD1. From germline, CDR1 is MGHDK and CDR2 SYGVNS. This CDR3 comprises 15 residues. The J segment lost 9 bases and the V segment lost 3 bases, leaving 8 bases of the junction unmatched. CDR3 sequence: CASSESPGTGGRYTF. CDR3 nucleotides: TGTGCCAGCAGTGAGTCTCCCGGGACAGGGGGCCGCTACACCTTC.

The chain couples TRBV11-2 to TRBJ2-1; the match to TRBD2 covers 8 bases. The CDR3 is 16 residues long. CDR1 is SGHAT, CDR2 FQNNGV, per germline. Unmatched junction bases numbered 11, after V lost 5 bases and J lost 5 bases. This CDR3 reads CASSNPGLVGNNEQFF. DNA for the CDR3: TGTGCCAGCAGCAACCCGGGACTAGTGGGAAACAATGAGCAGTTCTTC. The whole variable domain, filled in from reference TRBV11-2 and TRBJ2-1, reads EAGVAQSPRYKIIEKRQSVAFWCNPISGHATLYWYQQILGQGPKLLIQFQNNGVVDDSQLPKDRFSAERLKGVDSTLKIQPAKLEDSAVYLCASSNPGLVGNNEQFFGPGTRLTVL.

This sequence joins TRBV7-8 and TRBJ1-1; no reliable D call. Germline CDR1 and CDR2: SGHVS and FQNEAQ. V was trimmed by 3 bases and J by 0 bases, leaving 8 bases between them. CDR3 length: 14 amino acids. The CDR3 nucleotides read TGTGCCAGCAGCTTCACGACCGTGAACACTGAAGCTTTCTTT. This translates into CASSFTTVNTEAFF. The full variable domain, completed using reference TRBV7-8 and TRBJ1-1, is GAGVSQSPRYKVAKRGQDVALRCDPISGHVSLFWYQQALGQGPEFLTYFQNEAQLDKSGLPSDRFFAERPEGSVSTLKIQRTQQEDSAVYLCASSFTTVNTEAFFGQGTRLTVV.